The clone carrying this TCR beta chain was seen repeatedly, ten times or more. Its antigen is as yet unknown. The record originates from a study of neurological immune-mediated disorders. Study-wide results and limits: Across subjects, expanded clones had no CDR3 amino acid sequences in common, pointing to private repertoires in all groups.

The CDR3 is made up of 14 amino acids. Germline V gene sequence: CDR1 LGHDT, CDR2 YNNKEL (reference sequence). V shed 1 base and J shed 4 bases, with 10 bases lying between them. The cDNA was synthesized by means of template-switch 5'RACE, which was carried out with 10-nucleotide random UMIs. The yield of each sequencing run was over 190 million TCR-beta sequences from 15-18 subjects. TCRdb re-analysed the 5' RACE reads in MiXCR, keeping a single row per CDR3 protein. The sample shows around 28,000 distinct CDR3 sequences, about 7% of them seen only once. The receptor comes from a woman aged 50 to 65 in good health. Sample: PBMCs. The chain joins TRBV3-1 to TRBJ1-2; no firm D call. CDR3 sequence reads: CASSQAGPRYGYTF. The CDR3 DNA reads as TGTGCCAGCAGCCAAGCCGGGCCTCGCTATGGCTACACCTTC.